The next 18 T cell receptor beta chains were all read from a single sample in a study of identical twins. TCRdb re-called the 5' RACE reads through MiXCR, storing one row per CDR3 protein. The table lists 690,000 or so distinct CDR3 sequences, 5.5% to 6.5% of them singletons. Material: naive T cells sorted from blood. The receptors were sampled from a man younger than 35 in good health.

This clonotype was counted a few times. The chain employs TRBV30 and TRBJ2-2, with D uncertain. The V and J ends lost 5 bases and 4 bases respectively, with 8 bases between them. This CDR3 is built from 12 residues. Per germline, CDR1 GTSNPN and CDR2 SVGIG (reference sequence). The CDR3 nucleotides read TGTGCCTGGGGGTCTAGCACCGGGGAGCTGTTTTTT. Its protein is CAWGSSTGELFF.

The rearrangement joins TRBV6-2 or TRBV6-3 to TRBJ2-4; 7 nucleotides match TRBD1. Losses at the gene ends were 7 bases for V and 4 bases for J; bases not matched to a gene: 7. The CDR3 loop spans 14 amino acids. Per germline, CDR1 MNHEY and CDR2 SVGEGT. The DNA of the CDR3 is TGTGCCAGCAACGCCGGGACAGTAAAAAACATTCAGTACTTC. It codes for CASNAGTVKNIQYF.

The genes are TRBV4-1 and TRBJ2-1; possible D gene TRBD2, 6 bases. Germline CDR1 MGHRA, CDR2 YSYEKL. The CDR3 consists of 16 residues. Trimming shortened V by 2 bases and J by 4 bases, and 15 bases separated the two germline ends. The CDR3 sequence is CASSQLDYHLYNEQFF. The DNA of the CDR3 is TGCGCCAGCAGCCAACTGGACTACCATTTGTACAATGAGCAGTTCTTC.

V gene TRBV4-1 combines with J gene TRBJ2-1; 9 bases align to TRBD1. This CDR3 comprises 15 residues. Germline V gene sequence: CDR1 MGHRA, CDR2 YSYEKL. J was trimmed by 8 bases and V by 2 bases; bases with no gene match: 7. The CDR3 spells CASSQHGTGIDEQFF. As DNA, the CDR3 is TGCGCCAGCAGCCAACACGGGACAGGGATCGATGAGCAGTTCTTC.

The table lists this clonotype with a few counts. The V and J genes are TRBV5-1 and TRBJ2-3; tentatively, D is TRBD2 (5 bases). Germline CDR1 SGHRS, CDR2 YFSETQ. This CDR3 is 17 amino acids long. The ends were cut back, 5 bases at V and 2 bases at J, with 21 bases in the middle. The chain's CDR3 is CASRGGSFLRPTDTQYF. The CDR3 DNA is TGCGCCAGCAGAGGAGGATCTTTCTTAAGGCCCACAGATACGCAGTATTTT.

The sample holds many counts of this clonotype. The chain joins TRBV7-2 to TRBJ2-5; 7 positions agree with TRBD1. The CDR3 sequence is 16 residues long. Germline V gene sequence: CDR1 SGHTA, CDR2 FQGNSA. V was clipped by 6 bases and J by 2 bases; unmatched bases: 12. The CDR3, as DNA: TGTGCCAGCAGAACCGACAGGGCGAGACGGCAAGAGACCCAGTACTTC. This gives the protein CASRTDRARRQETQYF.

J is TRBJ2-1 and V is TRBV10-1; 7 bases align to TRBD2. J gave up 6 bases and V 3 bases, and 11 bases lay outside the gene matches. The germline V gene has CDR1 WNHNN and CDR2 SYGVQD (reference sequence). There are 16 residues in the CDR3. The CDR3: CASSESGSGASNEQFF. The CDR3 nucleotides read TGCGCCAGCAGTGAATCGGGGAGCGGGGCTTCCAATGAGCAGTTCTTC.

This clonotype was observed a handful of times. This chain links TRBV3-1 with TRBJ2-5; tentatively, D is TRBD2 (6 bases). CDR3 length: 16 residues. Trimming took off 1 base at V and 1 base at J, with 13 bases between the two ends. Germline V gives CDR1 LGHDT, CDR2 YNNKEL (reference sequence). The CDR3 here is CASSQGSLARQETQYF. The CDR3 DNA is TGTGCCAGCAGCCAAGGTTCCCTAGCGCGCCAAGAGACCCAGTACTTC.

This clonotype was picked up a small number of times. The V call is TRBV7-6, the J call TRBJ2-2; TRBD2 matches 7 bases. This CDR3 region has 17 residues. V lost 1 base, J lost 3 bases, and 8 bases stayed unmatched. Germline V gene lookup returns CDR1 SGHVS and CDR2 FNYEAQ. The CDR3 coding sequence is TGTGCCAGCAGCTTAGTAGCTAGCGGTATTCACACCGGGGAGCTGTTTTTT. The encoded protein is CASSLVASGIHTGELFF.

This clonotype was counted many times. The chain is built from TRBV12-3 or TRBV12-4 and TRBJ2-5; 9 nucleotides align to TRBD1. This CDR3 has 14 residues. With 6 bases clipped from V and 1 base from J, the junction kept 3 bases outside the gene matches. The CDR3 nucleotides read TGTGCCAGCAGCGCACAGGGGGCCCAAGAGACCCAGTACTTC. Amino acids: CASSAQGAQETQYF.

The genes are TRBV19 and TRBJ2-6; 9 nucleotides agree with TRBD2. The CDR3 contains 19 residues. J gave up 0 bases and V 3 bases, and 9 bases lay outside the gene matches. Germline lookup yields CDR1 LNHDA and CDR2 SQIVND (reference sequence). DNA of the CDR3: TGTGCCAGTAGTATCGGCCGACTAGCGGTGAGCTCTGGGGCCAACGTCCTGACTTTC. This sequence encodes CASSIGRLAVSSGANVLTF.

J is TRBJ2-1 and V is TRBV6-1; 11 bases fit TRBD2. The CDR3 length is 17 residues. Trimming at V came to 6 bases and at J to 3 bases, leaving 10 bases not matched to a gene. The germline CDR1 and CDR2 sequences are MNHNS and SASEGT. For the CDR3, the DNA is TGTGCCAGCAGGACTACCGCTAGCGGGAGGATCTACAATGAGCAGTTCTTC. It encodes CASRTTASGRIYNEQFF.

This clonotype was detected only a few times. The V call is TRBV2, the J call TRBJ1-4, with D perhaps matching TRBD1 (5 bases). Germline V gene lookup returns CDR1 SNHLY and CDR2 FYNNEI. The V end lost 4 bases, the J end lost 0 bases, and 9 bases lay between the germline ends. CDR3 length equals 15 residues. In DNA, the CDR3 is TGTGCCAGCAGTGGGGGGAGGCCAACTAATGAAAAACTGTTTTTT. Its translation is CASSGGRPTNEKLFF. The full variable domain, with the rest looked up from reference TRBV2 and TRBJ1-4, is EPEVTQTPSHQVTQMGQEVILRCVPISNHLYFYWYRQILGQKVEFLVSFYNNEISEKSEIFDDQFSVERPDGSNFTLKIRSTKLEDSAMYFCASSGGRPTNEKLFFGSGTQLSVL.

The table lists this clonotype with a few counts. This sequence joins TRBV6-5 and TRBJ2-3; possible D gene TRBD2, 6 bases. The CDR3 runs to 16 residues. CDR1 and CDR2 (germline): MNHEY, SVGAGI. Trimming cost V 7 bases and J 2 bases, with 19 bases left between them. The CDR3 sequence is CASIYFLGGPTDTQYF. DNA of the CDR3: TGTGCCAGCATTTATTTTTTGGGAGGCCCCACAGATACGCAGTATTTT.

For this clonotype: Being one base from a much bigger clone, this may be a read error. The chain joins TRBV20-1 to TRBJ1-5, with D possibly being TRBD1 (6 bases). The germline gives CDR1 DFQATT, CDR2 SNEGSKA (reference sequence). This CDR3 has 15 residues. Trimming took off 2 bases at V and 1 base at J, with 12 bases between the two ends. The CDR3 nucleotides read TGCAGTGCTAGAACCGCAGGGGTGAGCAATCAGCCCCAGCATTTT. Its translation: CSARTAGVSNQPQHF.

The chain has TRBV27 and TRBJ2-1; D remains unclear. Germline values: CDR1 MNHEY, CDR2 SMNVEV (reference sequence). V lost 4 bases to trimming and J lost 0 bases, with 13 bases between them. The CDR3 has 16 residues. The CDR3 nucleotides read TGTGCCAGCAGTTCTGACTGGGAAAGCTCCTACAATGAGCAGTTCTTC. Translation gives CASSSDWESSYNEQFF.

CDR3 DNA sequence: TGCGCCAGCAGCCAAGAGGGGGGGATCCCCTACAATGAGCAGTTCTTC. It yields the protein CASSQEGGIPYNEQFF. V usage is TRBV4-1 and J usage is TRBJ2-1; 7 bases fit TRBD2. Germline V lookup: CDR1 MGHRA, CDR2 YSYEKL. This CDR3 is built from 16 residues. Losses at the gene ends were 0 bases for V and 2 bases for J; bases not matched to a gene: 4.

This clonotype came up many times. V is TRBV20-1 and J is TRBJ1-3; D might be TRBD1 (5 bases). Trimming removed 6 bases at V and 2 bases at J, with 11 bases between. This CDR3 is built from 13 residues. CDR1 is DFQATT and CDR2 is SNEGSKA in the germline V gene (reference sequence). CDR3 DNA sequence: TGCAGTGCAGATGTCAGGGCTGGAAACACCATATATTTT. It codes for CSADVRAGNTIYF.